The 9 T cell receptor beta chains reported below all come from one sample, sequenced in a study of T-cell memory formation after mild COVID-19. TCRdb used MiXCR to reprocess the 5' RACE reads, holding one entry per CDR3 protein. The data contain some 120,000 distinct CDR3 sequences, 17% of them singletons. The specimen was PBMCs or a T cell subset sorted from them (not recorded which). The receptors here all came from a man aged 18 to 30 who had mild COVID-19 (a few samples of this study predate the infection). Cell type and time point are not known.

The rearrangement uses TRBV5-1 and TRBJ1-1; TRBD1 might be the D (5 bases). The CDR3 totals 15 residues. The V gene's germline CDR1 is SGHRS and CDR2 YFSETQ. Trimming took off 1 base at V and 3 bases at J, with 13 bases between the two ends. The CDR3 coding sequence is TGCGCCAGCAGCTTGTCTTACGGGGCGGACACTGAAGCTTTCTTT. Amino acids: CASSLSYGADTEAFF.

Only a few counts were recorded for this clonotype. The chain is built from TRBV4-2 and TRBJ2-1, with 13 bases identical to TRBD2. Germline CDR1 is LGHNA and CDR2 is YNFKEQ. V trimming: 1 base; J trimming: 9 bases; junction bases outside the gene matches: 15. The CDR3 is 19 residues long. The chain's CDR3 is CASSQALGLAGDHFGEQFF. The CDR3 coding sequence is TGTGCCAGCAGCCAAGCCCTAGGACTAGCGGGGGATCATTTCGGTGAGCAGTTCTTC.

This clonotype was detected only once. The rearrangement uses TRBV12-3 or TRBV12-4 and TRBJ1-1; 7 nucleotides agree with TRBD1. CDR3 length: 13 residues. J was trimmed by 5 bases and V by 3 bases; bases with no gene match: 3. CDR3 sequence reads: CASSFWDRTEAFF. The CDR3 nucleotides read TGTGCCAGCAGTTTCTGGGACAGAACTGAAGCTTTCTTT.

This chain connects TRBV15 to TRBJ2-5; 9 bases align to TRBD1. Per the germline V gene, CDR1 is LNHNV and CDR2 is YYDKDF (reference sequence). With V trimmed by 1 base and J by 6 bases, 3 bases remained unmatched. This CDR3 has 14 amino acids. Written as DNA, the CDR3 is TGTGCCACCAGCAGAGTGACAGGGGGAAAGACCCAGTACTTC. Protein sequence: CATSRVTGGKTQYF.

This clonotype was seen a few times. The chain uses TRBV7-2 and TRBJ1-1; D is perhaps TRBD1 (5 bases). V lost 2 bases to trimming and J lost 4 bases, with 11 bases between them. The CDR3 has 14 residues. The germline gives CDR1 SGHTA, CDR2 FQGNSA. The CDR3 spells CASSLFWGLTEAFF. CDR3 bases: TGTGCCAGCAGCTTATTTTGGGGACTCACTGAAGCTTTCTTT.

The chain has TRBV5-1 and TRBJ2-6; D remains ambiguous. Trimming shortened V by 4 bases and J by 0 bases, and 8 bases separated the two germline ends. Germline V gene lookup returns CDR1 SGHRS and CDR2 YFSETQ. The CDR3 contains 15 residues. The CDR3 DNA reads TGCGCCAGCAGCCCAACAGCCTCTGGGGCCAACGTCCTGACTTTC. Its protein product is CASSPTASGANVLTF. Drawing the rest from reference TRBV5-1 and TRBJ2-6, the complete variable domain is KAGVTQTPRYLIKTRGQQVTLSCSPISGHRSVSWYQQTPGQGLQFLFEYFSETQRNKGNFPGRFSGRQFSNSRSEMNVSTLELGDSALYLCASSPTASGANVLTFGAGSRLTVL.

This chain uses TRBV5-1 with TRBJ2-2; TRBD1 aligns across 8 bases. The CDR3 covers 14 residues. V shed 0 bases and J 6 bases; nucleotides not matched to a gene: 1. Germline V gene lookup returns CDR1 SGHRS and CDR2 YFSETQ. The CDR3 is CASSLAGGPGELFF. The DNA of the CDR3 is TGCGCCAGCAGCTTGGCAGGGGGCCCCGGGGAGCTGTTTTTT.

This clonotype appeared a few times. This chain uses TRBV5-1 with TRBJ2-5; 10 bases fit TRBD2. Germline loops: CDR1 SGHRS, CDR2 YFSETQ. The CDR3 extends over 15 amino acids. The V and J ends lost 4 bases and 2 bases, in that order; junction bases with no gene match: 5. Here the CDR3 reads CASSPGLAVQETQYF. The CDR3 DNA sequence: TGCGCCAGCAGCCCAGGACTAGCGGTTCAAGAGACCCAGTACTTC. Full variable domain (outside the CDR3, taken from reference TRBV5-1 and TRBJ2-5): KAGVTQTPRYLIKTRGQQVTLSCSPISGHRSVSWYQQTPGQGLQFLFEYFSETQRNKGNFPGRFSGRQFSNSRSEMNVSTLELGDSALYLCASSPGLAVQETQYFGPGTRLLVL.

The rearrangement uses TRBV7-8 and TRBJ2-7; no definite D call. The ends were cut back, 5 bases at V and 2 bases at J, with 7 bases in the middle. CDR3 length equals 12 residues. Germline CDR1 and CDR2: SGHVS and FQNEAQ. CDR3 sequence reads: CASSPQPYEQYF. DNA of the CDR3: TGTGCCAGCAGCCCCCAGCCCTACGAGCAGTACTTC.